This passage covers 20 T cell receptor beta chains from one sample sequenced in a study of blood T cell repertoires in COVID-19. Sequencing used immunoSEQ multiplex PCR; TCRdb keeps in-frame clones, though not all of them. This table has more than 200,000 clones, around nine tenths appearing once. Sequenced material: PBMCs or T cells enriched from blood (not recorded which). These TCRs come from a young woman who had recovered from COVID-19.

This clone was counted once. The rearrangement uses TRBV2 and TRBJ1-5, with D maybe TRBD1 (5 bases). The CDR3 loop spans 14 amino acids. Germline CDR1 and CDR2: SNHLY and FYNNEI. V was cut by 3 bases and J by 2 bases, with 8 bases left in between. CDR3 protein: CASSDEGGNQPQHF. The DNA for the CDR3 is TGTGCCAGCAGTGATGAAGGGGGCAATCAGCCCCAGCATTTT.

This clone was counted a single time. The V and J genes are TRBV27 and TRBJ2-7; D may be TRBD2 (6 bases). V lost 5 bases and J lost 4, with 15 bases in between. The CDR3 has 14 residues. CDR1 is MNHEY and CDR2 is SMNVEV in the germline V gene (reference sequence). The CDR3 loop is CASSLPGRIYEQYF. DNA for the CDR3: TGTGCCAGCAGTCTTCCAGGGAGGATTTACGAGCAGTACTTC.

The chain has TRBV28 and TRBJ1-5, with 10 bases that match TRBD1. The CDR3 is 16 amino acids. Germline lookup yields CDR1 MDHEN and CDR2 SYDVKM. J was trimmed by 3 bases and V by 3 bases; bases with no gene match: 5. The CDR3 region is CASSFPGQGLNQPQHF. The CDR3 coding sequence is TGTGCCAGCAGTTTCCCGGGACAGGGGCTCAATCAGCCCCAGCATTTT.

V and J are TRBV27 and TRBJ1-5; TRBD1 agrees at 8 bases. CDR3 length: 16 amino acids. J was trimmed by 4 bases and V by 3 bases; bases with no gene match: 8. The V gene's germline CDR1 is MNHEY and CDR2 SMNVEV (reference sequence). CDR3 nucleotide sequence: TGTGCCAGCAGTTTCTGGGGGACAGGACAAAATCAGCCCCAGCATTTT. Protein: CASSFWGTGQNQPQHF.

This clone was recorded a few times. The V gene is TRBV7-9, the J gene TRBJ1-1; tentative D call: TRBD1 (5 bases). V was pared by 4 bases and J by 3 bases, with 15 bases between. Per the germline V gene, CDR1 is SEHNR and CDR2 is FQNEAQ (reference sequence). CDR3 length: 15 residues. CDR3 nucleotide sequence: TGTGCCAGCAGCTACCGAATGGACACTTACACTGAAGCTTTCTTT. It is translated as CASSYRMDTYTEAFF.

The V gene is TRBV12-3 or TRBV12-4, the J gene TRBJ1-2; a weak D match, TRBD1 (6 bases). Trimming removed 8 bases at V and 7 bases at J, with 17 bases between. The CDR3 consists of 13 residues. The CDR3 sequence is CASAGAFSGGYTF. CDR3 nucleotide sequence: TGTGCCAGCGCGGGGGCATTCTCCGGTGGCTACACCTTC.

In regard to this clone: The same CDR3 is also encoded by other DNA sequences in this sample. J is TRBJ2-1 and V is TRBV18, with TRBD1 identical over 8 bases. This CDR3 is built from 15 residues. V lost 3 bases and J lost 3; bases outside the gene matches: 4. Germline V gives CDR1 KGHSH, CDR2 LQKENI. The CDR3, as DNA: TGTGCCAGCTCACCGTTAGGACAGGGCTACAATGAGCAGTTCTTC. Translated: CASSPLGQGYNEQFF.

The CDR3 region is CASSLILAGREQYF. DNA for the CDR3: TGTGCCAGCAGCTTAATACTAGCCGGGAGGGAGCAGTACTTC. This chain connects TRBV11-3 to TRBJ2-7; 7 positions agree with TRBD2. In germline, CDR1 is SGHNT, CDR2 YENEEA. The ends lost 2 bases at V and 7 bases at J; junction bases unmatched: 8. The CDR3 extends over 14 amino acids.

This chain connects TRBV19 to TRBJ1-2, with TRBD1 matching over 7 bases. With V trimmed by 11 bases and J by 7 bases, 10 bases remained unmatched. The CDR3 has 12 residues. Germline CDR1 LNHDA, CDR2 SQIVND (reference sequence). The CDR3 sequence: CACAGTVVGYTF. The CDR3 DNA reads TGTGCCTGCGCCGGGACAGTGGTTGGCTACACCTTC.

This chain connects TRBV9 to TRBJ1-5, with D maybe TRBD1 (6 bases). CDR1 is SGDLS and CDR2 is YYNGEE in the germline V gene. Trimming took off 2 bases at V and 7 bases at J, with 13 bases between the two ends. The CDR3 totals 14 residues. The CDR3 spells CASSVDLTGQPQHF. As DNA, the CDR3 is TGTGCCAGCAGCGTCGATCTGACAGGCCAGCCCCAGCATTTT.

This chain connects TRBV18 to TRBJ2-1; no definite D call. The CDR3 length is 15 residues. Germline-derived CDR1 and CDR2 are KGHSH and LQKENI. V gave up 3 bases and J gave up 0 bases, with 9 bases separating them. The CDR3, as DNA: TGTGCCAGCTCACCTCCGGTGAGCTCCTACAATGAGCAGTTCTTC. This translates into CASSPPVSSYNEQFF.

This chain links TRBV7-6 with TRBJ2-7, with TRBD2 matching 8 bases. The CDR3 covers 16 residues. The V segment lost 0 bases and the J segment 4 bases; nucleotides outside the gene matches: 8. Germline CDR1 is SGHVS and CDR2 is FNYEAQ. The CDR3 here is CASSLASGGGGYEQYF. The CDR3 DNA reads as TGTGCCAGCAGCTTAGCGAGCGGCGGCGGGGGGTACGAGCAGTACTTC.

This clone was counted only a few times. The V call is TRBV19, the J call TRBJ1-2, with 10 positions matching TRBD1. CDR1 and CDR2 (germline): LNHDA, SQIVND (reference sequence). J gave up 8 bases and V 10 bases, and 4 bases lay outside the gene matches. The CDR3 is 11 residues long. The CDR3 loop reads CAIPTGGGYTF. The CDR3 DNA is TGTGCCATCCCGACAGGGGGCGGCTACACCTTC.

This clone was seen once. V gene TRBV9 combines with J gene TRBJ1-1, with 8 positions matching TRBD1. V was pared by 2 bases and J by 3 bases, with 3 bases of the junction left unmatched. Germline V lookup: CDR1 SGDLS, CDR2 YYNGEE. This CDR3 is built from 14 residues. The CDR3 here is CASSVGQGYTEAFF. The CDR3 nucleotides are TGTGCCAGCAGCGTCGGACAGGGATACACTGAAGCTTTCTTT. Full variable domain (remainder filled in from reference TRBV9 and TRBJ1-1): DSGVTQTPKHLITATGQRVTLRCSPRSGDLSVYWYQQSLDQGLQFLIQYYNGEERAKGNILERFSAQQFPDLHSELNLSSLELGDSALYFCASSVGQGYTEAFFGQGTRLTVV.

The chain links TRBV7-2 to TRBJ2-7, with TRBD2 identical over 15 bases. This CDR3 has 17 residues. Germline V lookup: CDR1 SGHTA, CDR2 FQGNSA. J gave up 5 bases and V 6 bases, and 11 bases lay outside the gene matches. The CDR3 coding sequence is TGTGCCAGCAGTCGGACTAGCGGGAGGGGCGGGAGCCACGAGCAGTACTTC. Translating it yields CASSRTSGRGGSHEQYF.

The chain recombines TRBV7-9 with TRBJ2-7, with D perhaps matching TRBD1 (6 bases). Trimming shortened V by 4 bases and J by 3 bases, and 16 bases separated the two germline ends. The germline V gene encodes CDR1 SEHNR and CDR2 FQNEAQ (reference sequence). This CDR3 region has 15 residues. CDR3 nucleotides: TGTGCCAGCAGCTCCTTTACAGGGCCACTCTACGAGCAGTACTTC. Translated, it gives CASSSFTGPLYEQYF.

V usage is TRBV7-9 and J usage is TRBJ1-4; D gene ambiguous. Trimming stripped 3 bases from V and 0 bases from J, with 8 bases between. This CDR3 has 15 residues. Germline values: CDR1 SEHNR, CDR2 FQNEAQ (reference sequence). The CDR3 sequence: CASSFYTSTNEKLFF. CDR3 bases: TGTGCCAGCAGCTTTTACACCTCAACTAATGAAAAACTGTTTTTT.

The CDR3 reads CASSFSTRQGGEAFF. The DNA for the CDR3 is TGTGCCAGCAGCTTCTCGACTCGACAGGGAGGTGAAGCTTTCTTT. This chain joins TRBV7-2 and TRBJ1-1; 7 bases line up with TRBD1. The CDR3 length is 15 residues. Per the germline V gene, CDR1 is SGHTA and CDR2 is FQGNSA. V was pared by 3 bases and J by 7 bases, with 11 bases of the junction left unmatched.

The chain recombines TRBV28 with TRBJ2-7; 8 positions match TRBD1. Germline trimming cut 2 bases from V and 3 bases from J; bases unmatched to any gene: 9. Germline loops: CDR1 MDHEN, CDR2 SYDVKM. The CDR3 runs 16 residues. The CDR3 DNA is TGTGCCAGCAGTTTAATTCAGGGGGCCGTTGGCTACGAGCAGTACTTC. Translation gives CASSLIQGAVGYEQYF.

Only a few counts were recorded for this clone. V and J are TRBV29-1 and TRBJ1-1; TRBD1 is a possible D gene (6 bases). The CDR3 covers 13 residues. The germline V gene encodes CDR1 SQVTM and CDR2 ANQGSEA. Trimming took 4 bases from V and 5 from J, leaving 14 bases between them. CDR3 sequence: CSVAAGGGTEAFF. The CDR3, as DNA: TGCAGCGTTGCTGCGGGGGGCGGAACTGAAGCTTTCTTT.